These T cell receptor beta chains were read from a single sample in a study of blood T cells in healthy people across ages. TCRdb fed the 5' RACE reads into MiXCR, producing one record per CDR3 protein. The sample holds around 990,000 distinct CDR3 sequences, about 25% seen once. This sample was also put to use in a study of T cells of mothers and their children.

Material for sequencing was blood. These receptor sequences come from a girl aged 2 to 10 in good health. The CDR3 runs from the conserved cysteine through the conserved F or W. D genes are given only for firm matches. Not all rows give a size; the values are once, few, many and, for expanded clones, a class.

CDR3 length: 15
clone size: few
V gene: TRBV28
D gene: TRBD2
J gene: TRBJ2-7
CDR3 protein: CASSVLAGANYEQYF
CDR3 DNA: TGTGCCAGCAGTGTACTAGCGGGCGCGAACTACGAGCAGTACTTC

CDR3 length: 11
clone size: NA
V gene: TRBV3-1
D gene: NA
J gene: TRBJ2-7
CDR3 protein: CASSQRNEQYF
CDR3 DNA: TGTGCCAGCAGCCAGCGGAACGAGCAGTACTTC

CDR3 length: 13
clone size: NA
V gene: TRBV12-3/TRBV12-4
D gene: TRBD2
J gene: TRBJ2-5
CDR3 protein: CASSGTSGITQYF
CDR3 DNA: TGTGCCAGCAGTGGGACTAGCGGAATAACCCAGTACTTC

CDR3 length: 15
clone size: NA
V gene: TRBV5-1
D gene: TRBD2
J gene: TRBJ2-3
CDR3 protein: CASSIIAGGAYTQYF
CDR3 DNA: TGCGCCAGCAGCATAATAGCGGGGGGTGCATATACGCAGTATTTT

CDR3 length: 14
clone size: NA
V gene: TRBV29-1
D gene: NA
J gene: TRBJ2-1
CDR3 protein: CSVVRRLANNEQFF
CDR3 DNA: TGCAGCGTTGTTAGGCGTCTAGCGAACAATGAGCAGTTCTTC

CDR3 length: 15
clone size: NA
V gene: TRBV7-9
D gene: TRBD1
J gene: TRBJ2-1
CDR3 protein: CASSFTGTGLDEQFF
CDR3 DNA: TGTGCCAGCAGCTTTACCGGGACAGGGCTCGATGAGCAGTTCTTC

CDR3 length: 15
clone size: NA
V gene: TRBV15
D gene: NA
J gene: TRBJ1-4
CDR3 protein: CATSSPGQKNEKLFF
CDR3 DNA: TGTGCCACCAGCAGTCCTGGGCAGAAGAATGAAAAACTGTTTTTT

CDR3 length: 14
clone size: few
V gene: TRBV12-3/TRBV12-4
D gene: NA
J gene: TRBJ1-2
CDR3 protein: CASSDGQLQGGYTF
CDR3 DNA: TGTGCCAGCAGCGACGGACAGCTCCAGGGTGGCTACACCTTC

CDR3 length: 15
clone size: NA
V gene: TRBV10-3
D gene: NA
J gene: TRBJ2-7
CDR3 protein: CAISESRIQSYEQYF
CDR3 DNA: TGTGCCATCAGTGAGTCAAGGATCCAGTCCTACGAGCAGTACTTC

CDR3 length: 15
clone size: few
V gene: TRBV15
D gene: NA
J gene: TRBJ2-7
CDR3 protein: CASSREVEGSYEQYF
CDR3 DNA: TGTGCCTCCAGCAGAGAGGTAGAAGGCTCCTACGAGCAGTACTTC

CDR3 length: 13
clone size: few
V gene: TRBV7-9
D gene: NA
J gene: TRBJ1-2
CDR3 protein: CASSLGFSGGYTF
CDR3 DNA: TGTGCCAGCAGCTTAGGATTCAGCGGAGGCTACACCTTC

CDR3 length: 15
clone size: NA
V gene: TRBV3-1
D gene: TRBD2
J gene: TRBJ2-5
CDR3 protein: CASSRLAPYRETQYF
CDR3 DNA: TGTGCCAGCAGCCGACTAGCGCCGTATCGGGAGACCCAGTACTTC

CDR3 length: 14
clone size: few
V gene: TRBV5-1
D gene: NA
J gene: TRBJ2-5
CDR3 protein: CASSLGRGVSEQYF
CDR3 DNA: TGCGCCAGCAGCTTGGGAAGGGGGGTCTCAGAGCAGTACTTC

CDR3 length: 13
clone size: NA
V gene: TRBV12-3/TRBV12-4
D gene: NA
J gene: TRBJ1-1
CDR3 protein: CASSSGMHTEAFF
CDR3 DNA: TGTGCCAGCAGTTCAGGGATGCACACTGAAGCTTTCTTT

CDR3 length: 16
clone size: few
V gene: TRBV7-2
D gene: TRBD2
J gene: TRBJ2-1
CDR3 protein: CASSGMGGSSYNEQFF
CDR3 DNA: TGTGCCAGCAGCGGGATGGGGGGGAGCTCCTACAATGAGCAGTTCTTC

CDR3 length: 15
clone size: NA
V gene: TRBV6-5
D gene: NA
J gene: TRBJ1-3
CDR3 protein: CASSVQEGFGNTIYF
CDR3 DNA: TGTGCCAGCAGTGTACAGGAGGGCTTTGGAAACACCATATATTTT

CDR3 length: 14
clone size: few
V gene: TRBV4-1
D gene: NA
J gene: TRBJ2-2
CDR3 protein: CASSQPQKTGELFF
CDR3 DNA: TGCGCCAGCAGCCAACCACAAAAAACCGGGGAGCTGTTTTTT

CDR3 length: 14
clone size: few
V gene: TRBV7-2
D gene: TRBD1
J gene: TRBJ2-7
CDR3 protein: CASSLEWDSYEQYF
CDR3 DNA: TGTGCCAGCAGCTTAGAATGGGACAGCTACGAGCAGTACTTC

CDR3 length: 15
clone size: NA
V gene: TRBV14
D gene: TRBD1
J gene: TRBJ2-5
CDR3 protein: CASSQIQGARETQYF
CDR3 DNA: TGTGCCAGCAGCCAAATACAGGGGGCGAGGGAGACCCAGTACTTC

CDR3 length: 14
clone size: NA
V gene: TRBV2
D gene: NA
J gene: TRBJ2-5
CDR3 protein: CASSDGDRQETQYF
CDR3 DNA: TGTGCCAGCAGTGATGGGGACCGCCAAGAGACCCAGTACTTC